Listed here are 5 T cell receptor beta chains from one sample, sequenced in a study of CXCR3-negative and CXCR3-positive naive CD8 T cells. With UMI labels, 5' RACE was used to prepare the TRB cDNA libraries. TCRdb reworked the 5' RACE reads into one entry per CDR3 protein, no DNA. Its table lists tens of thousands of distinct CDR3 sequences. The sequenced sample consisted of memory CD8+ T cells from blood. Receptors were obtained from a human donor in good health. Some clones in this sample may be carry-over from other donors' samples.

The V and J genes are TRBV4-3 and TRBJ2-3. This CDR3 region has 14 residues. Germline V gives CDR1 LGHNA, CDR2 YSLEER. CDR3 sequence: CASSQDVGTDTQYF.

CDR3 protein: CASSLSSGEVNEQFF. The chain recombines TRBV7-3 with TRBJ2-1. The CDR3 is 15 residues long. CDR1 and CDR2 from the germline V gene are SGHTA and FQGTGA.

The chain uses TRBV28 and TRBJ1-1. The CDR3 consists of 16 residues. Germline loops: CDR1 MDHEN, CDR2 SYDVKM. The CDR3 protein is CASSLPPGGEAPEAFF. Together with reference TRBV28 and TRBJ1-1, the CDR3 gives the full variable domain: DVKVTQSSRYLVKRTGEKVFLECVQDMDHENMFWYRQDPGLGLRLIYFSYDVKMKEKGDIPEGYSVSREKKERFSLILESASTNQTSMYLCASSLPPGGEAPEAFFGQGTRLTVV.

The V and J genes are TRBV27 and TRBJ2-2; TCRdb lists TRBD1, though no DNA is available to test this call. The CDR3 extends over 11 amino acids. Looked up from germline, CDR1 is MNHEY and CDR2 is SMNVEV (reference sequence). CDR3 in amino acids: CATSRAGELFF.

The chain recombines TRBV12-3 or TRBV12-4 with TRBJ2-4; as DNA is missing, the TRBD1 call by TCRdb cannot be tested. The CDR3 has 17 residues. CDR3 in amino acids: CASSFLEGGLSKNIQYF.